This T cell receptor beta chain originates from a study of blood T cell repertoires in COVID-19. Study-wide context: Sample material is recorded as cDNA or gDNA derived from T cells, B-cell-depleted T cells, or PBMCs.

The CDR3 is made up of 14 amino acids. Germline CDR1 reads MNHEY; CDR2 reads SVGAGI. The ends lost 7 bases at V and 7 bases at J; junction bases unmatched: 9. Only in-frame clones appear in the TCRdb table, and some are missing; sequencing was by immunoSEQ multiplex PCR. There are 250,000 to 300,000 clones in the sample; 86% occur only once, and around 15% lies in the top ten. Participant-reported clinical history was the basis for cohort assignment. The J gene is TRBJ2-7, the V gene TRBV6-5; TRBD2 agrees at 11 bases. Material for sequencing was PBMCs or T cells enriched from blood (not recorded which). This sequence originates from a man in his late teens or twenties who had recovered from COVID-19. The CDR3 DNA sequence: TGTGCCAGCAAACAACTAGCGGGAGCTGGGGAGCAGTACTTC. This gives the protein CASKQLAGAGEQYF.